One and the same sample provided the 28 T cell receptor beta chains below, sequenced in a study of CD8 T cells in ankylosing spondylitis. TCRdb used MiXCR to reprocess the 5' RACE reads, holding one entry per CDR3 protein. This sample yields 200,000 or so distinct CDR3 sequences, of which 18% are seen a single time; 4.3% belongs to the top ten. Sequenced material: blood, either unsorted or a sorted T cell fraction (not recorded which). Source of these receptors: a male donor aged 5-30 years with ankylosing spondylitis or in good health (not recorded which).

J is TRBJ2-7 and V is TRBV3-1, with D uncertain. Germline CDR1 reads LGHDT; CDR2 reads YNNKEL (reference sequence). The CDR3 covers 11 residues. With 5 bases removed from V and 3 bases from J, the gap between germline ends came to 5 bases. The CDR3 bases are TGTGCCAGCAGCTACCTCTACGAGCAGTACTTC. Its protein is CASSYLYEQYF.

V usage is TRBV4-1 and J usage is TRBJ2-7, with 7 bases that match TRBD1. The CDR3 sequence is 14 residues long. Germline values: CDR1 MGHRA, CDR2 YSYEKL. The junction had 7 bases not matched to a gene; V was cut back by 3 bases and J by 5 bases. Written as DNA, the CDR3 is TGCGCCAGCAGCCAGTATGCCAGGGGGAACGAGCAGTACGTC. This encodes CASSQYARGNEQYV.

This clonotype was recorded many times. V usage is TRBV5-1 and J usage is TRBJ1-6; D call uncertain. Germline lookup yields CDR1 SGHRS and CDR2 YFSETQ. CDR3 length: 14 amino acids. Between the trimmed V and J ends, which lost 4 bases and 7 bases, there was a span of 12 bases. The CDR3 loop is CASSGSGTNSPLHF. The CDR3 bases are TGCGCCAGCAGCGGATCAGGAACCAATTCACCCCTCCACTTT.

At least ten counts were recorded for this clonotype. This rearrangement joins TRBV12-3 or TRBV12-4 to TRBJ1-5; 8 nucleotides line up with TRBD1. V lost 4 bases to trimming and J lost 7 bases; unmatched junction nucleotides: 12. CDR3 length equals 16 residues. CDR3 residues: CASSWDRTIGGQPQHF. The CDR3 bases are TGTGCCAGCAGTTGGGACAGGACCATCGGTGGGCAGCCCCAGCATTTT.

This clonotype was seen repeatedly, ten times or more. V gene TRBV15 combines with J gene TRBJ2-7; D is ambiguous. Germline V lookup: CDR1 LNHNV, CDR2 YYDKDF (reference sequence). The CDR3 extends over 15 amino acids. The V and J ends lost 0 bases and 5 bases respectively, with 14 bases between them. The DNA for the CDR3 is TGTGCCACCAGCAGAGATAGGAGCCAGTACGACGAGCAGTACTTC. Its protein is CATSRDRSQYDEQYF. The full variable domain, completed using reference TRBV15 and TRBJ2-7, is DAMVIQNPRYQVTQFGKPVTLSCSQTLNHNVMYWYQQKSSQAPKLLFHYYDKDFNNEADTPDNFQSRRPNTSFCFLDIRSPGLGDTAMYLCATSRDRSQYDEQYFGPGTRLTVT.

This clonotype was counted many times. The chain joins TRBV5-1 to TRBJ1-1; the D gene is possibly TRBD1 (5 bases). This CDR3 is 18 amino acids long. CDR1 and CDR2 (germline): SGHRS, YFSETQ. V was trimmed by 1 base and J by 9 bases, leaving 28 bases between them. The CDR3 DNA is TGCGCCAGCAGCTTGACGTTTCAGGGAATAAGCTCAAGAGTGAAAGCTTTCTTT. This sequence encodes CASSLTFQGISSRVKAFF. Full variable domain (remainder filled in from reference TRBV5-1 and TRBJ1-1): KAGVTQTPRYLIKTRGQQVTLSCSPISGHRSVSWYQQTPGQGLQFLFEYFSETQRNKGNFPGRFSGRQFSNSRSEMNVSTLELGDSALYLCASSLTFQGISSRVKAFFGQGTRLTVV.

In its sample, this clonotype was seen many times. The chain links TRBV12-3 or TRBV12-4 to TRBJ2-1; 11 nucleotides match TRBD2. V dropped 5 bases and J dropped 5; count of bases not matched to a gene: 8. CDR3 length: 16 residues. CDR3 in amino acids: CASSASSSGRNNEQFF. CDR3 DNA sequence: TGTGCCAGCAGTGCATCCTCTAGCGGGAGGAACAATGAGCAGTTCTTC.

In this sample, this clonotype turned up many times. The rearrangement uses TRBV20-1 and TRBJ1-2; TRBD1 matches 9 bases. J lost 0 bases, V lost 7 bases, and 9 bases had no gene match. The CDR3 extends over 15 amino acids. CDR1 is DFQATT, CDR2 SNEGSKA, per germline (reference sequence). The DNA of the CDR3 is TGCAGTGTAGGGACAGGGAACAATGCTAACTATGGCTACACCTTC. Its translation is CSVGTGNNANYGYTF.

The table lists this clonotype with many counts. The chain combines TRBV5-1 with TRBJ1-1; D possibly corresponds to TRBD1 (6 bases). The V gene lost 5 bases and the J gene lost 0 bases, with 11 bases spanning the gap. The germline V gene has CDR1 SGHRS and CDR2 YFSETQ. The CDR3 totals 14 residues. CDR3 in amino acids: CASRLQGVNTEAFF. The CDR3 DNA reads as TGCGCCAGCAGACTACAGGGCGTGAACACTGAAGCTTTCTTT.

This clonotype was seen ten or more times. CDR3 loop: CASSQDLGLGGRDYNEQFF. CDR3 DNA: TGCGCCAGCAGCCAAGATCTGGGCTTAGGCGGGAGGGACTACAATGAGCAGTTCTTC. The chain combines TRBV4-3 with TRBJ2-1, with 9 bases matching TRBD2. The CDR3 is 19 amino acids. With 0 bases clipped from V and 3 bases from J, the junction kept 12 bases outside the gene matches. Germline V gene data show CDR1 as LGHNA and CDR2 as YSLEER.

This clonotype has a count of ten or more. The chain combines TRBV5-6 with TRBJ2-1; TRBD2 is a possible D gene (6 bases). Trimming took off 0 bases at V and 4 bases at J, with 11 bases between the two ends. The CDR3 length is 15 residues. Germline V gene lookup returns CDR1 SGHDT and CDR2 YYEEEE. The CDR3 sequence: CASSLGDSPYNEQFF. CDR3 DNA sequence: TGTGCCAGCAGCTTGGGGGACTCACCTTACAATGAGCAGTTCTTC.

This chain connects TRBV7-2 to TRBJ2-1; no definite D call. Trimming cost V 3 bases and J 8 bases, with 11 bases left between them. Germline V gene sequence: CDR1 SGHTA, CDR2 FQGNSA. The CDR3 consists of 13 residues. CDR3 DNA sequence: TGTGCCAGCAGCTTCCAAGCTCCGGATGAGCAGTTCTTC. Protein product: CASSFQAPDEQFF.

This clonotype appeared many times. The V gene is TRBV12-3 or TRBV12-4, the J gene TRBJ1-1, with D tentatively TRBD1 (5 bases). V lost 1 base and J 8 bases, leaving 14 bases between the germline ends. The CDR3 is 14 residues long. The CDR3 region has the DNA TGTGCCAGCAGTTTAGTAGCGCAGGGAGGAGAAGCTTTCTTT. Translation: CASSLVAQGGEAFF.

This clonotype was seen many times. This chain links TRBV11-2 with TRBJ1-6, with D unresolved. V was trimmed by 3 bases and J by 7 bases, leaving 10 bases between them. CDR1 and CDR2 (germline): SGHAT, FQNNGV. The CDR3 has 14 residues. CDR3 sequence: CASSLAVVNSPLHF. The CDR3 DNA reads TGTGCCAGCAGCTTGGCGGTGGTGAATTCACCCCTCCACTTT.

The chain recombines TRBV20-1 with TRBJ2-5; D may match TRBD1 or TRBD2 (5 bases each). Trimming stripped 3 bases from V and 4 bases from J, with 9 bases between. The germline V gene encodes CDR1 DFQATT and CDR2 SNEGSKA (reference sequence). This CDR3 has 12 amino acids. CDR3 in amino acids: CSASPGGETQYF. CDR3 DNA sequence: TGCAGTGCTAGCCCTGGGGGAGAGACCCAGTACTTC.

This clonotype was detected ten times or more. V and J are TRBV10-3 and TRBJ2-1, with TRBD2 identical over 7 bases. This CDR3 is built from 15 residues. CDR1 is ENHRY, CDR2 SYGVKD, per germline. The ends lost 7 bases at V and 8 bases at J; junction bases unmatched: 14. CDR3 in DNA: TGTGCCATCAAAGTGGGGAGCGGGACGGTGGATGAGCAGTTCTTC. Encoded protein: CAIKVGSGTVDEQFF.

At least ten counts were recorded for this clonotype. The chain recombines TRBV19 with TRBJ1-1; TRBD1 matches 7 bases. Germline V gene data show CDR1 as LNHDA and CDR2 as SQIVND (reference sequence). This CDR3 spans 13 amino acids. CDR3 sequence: CGTREGARTEAFF. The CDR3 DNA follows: TGTGGTACGAGGGAGGGGGCACGCACTGAAGCTTTCTTT.

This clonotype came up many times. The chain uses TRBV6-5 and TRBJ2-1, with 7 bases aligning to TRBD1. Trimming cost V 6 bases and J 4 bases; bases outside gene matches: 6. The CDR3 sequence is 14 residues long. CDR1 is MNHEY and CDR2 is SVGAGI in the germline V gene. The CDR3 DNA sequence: TGTGCCAGCAGCCAAGGGACAGTATACAATGAGCAGTTCTTC. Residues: CASSQGTVYNEQFF.

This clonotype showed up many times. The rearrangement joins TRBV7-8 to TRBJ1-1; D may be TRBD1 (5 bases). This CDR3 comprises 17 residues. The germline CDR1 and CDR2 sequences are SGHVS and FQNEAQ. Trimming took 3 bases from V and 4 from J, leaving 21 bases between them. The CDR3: CASSLRVPGGSGTEAFF. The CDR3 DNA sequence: TGTGCCAGCAGCTTGCGGGTGCCCGGGGGGAGTGGCACTGAAGCTTTCTTT.

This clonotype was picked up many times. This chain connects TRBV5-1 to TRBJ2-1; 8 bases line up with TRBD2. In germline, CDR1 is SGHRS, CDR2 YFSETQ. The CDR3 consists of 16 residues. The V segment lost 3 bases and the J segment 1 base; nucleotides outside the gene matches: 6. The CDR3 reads CASSSLAGRSYNEQFF. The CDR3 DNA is TGCGCCAGCAGCTCGCTAGCGGGCCGATCCTACAATGAGCAGTTCTTC. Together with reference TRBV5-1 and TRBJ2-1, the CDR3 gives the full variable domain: KAGVTQTPRYLIKTRGQQVTLSCSPISGHRSVSWYQQTPGQGLQFLFEYFSETQRNKGNFPGRFSGRQFSNSRSEMNVSTLELGDSALYLCASSSLAGRSYNEQFFGPGTRLTVL.

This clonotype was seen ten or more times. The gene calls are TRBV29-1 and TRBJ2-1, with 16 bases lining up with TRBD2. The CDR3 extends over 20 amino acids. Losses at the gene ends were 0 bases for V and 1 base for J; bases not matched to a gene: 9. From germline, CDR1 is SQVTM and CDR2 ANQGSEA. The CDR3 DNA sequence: TGCAGCGTTGAAGAGGTGACGGGACTAGCGGGAGGGCATTCCTACAATGAGCAGTTCTTC. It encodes CSVEEVTGLAGGHSYNEQFF.

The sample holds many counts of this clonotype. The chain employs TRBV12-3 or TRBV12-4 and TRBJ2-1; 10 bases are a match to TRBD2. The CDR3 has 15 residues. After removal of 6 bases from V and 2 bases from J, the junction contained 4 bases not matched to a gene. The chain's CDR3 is CASSPLAGTYNEQFF. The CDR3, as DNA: TGTGCCAGCAGCCCACTAGCGGGAACCTACAATGAGCAGTTCTTC.

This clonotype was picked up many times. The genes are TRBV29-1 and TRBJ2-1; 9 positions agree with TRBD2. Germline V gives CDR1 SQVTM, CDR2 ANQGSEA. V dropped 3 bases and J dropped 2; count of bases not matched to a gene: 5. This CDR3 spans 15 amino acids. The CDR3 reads CSVEGAGGPYNEQFF. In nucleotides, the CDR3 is TGCAGCGTTGAGGGAGCGGGGGGACCCTACAATGAGCAGTTCTTC.

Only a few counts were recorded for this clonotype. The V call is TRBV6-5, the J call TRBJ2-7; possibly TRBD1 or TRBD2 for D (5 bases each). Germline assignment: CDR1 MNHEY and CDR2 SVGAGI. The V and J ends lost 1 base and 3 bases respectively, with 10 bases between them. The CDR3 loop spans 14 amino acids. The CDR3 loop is CASSYLAGSYEQYF. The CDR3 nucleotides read TGTGCCAGCAGTTACTTGGCAGGGAGCTACGAGCAGTACTTC.

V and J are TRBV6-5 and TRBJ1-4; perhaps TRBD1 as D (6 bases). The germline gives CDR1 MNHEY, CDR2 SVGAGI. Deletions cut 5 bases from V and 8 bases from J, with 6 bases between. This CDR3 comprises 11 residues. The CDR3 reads CASSRGEKLFF. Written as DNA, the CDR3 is TGTGCCAGCAGTAGGGGGGAAAAACTGTTTTTT.

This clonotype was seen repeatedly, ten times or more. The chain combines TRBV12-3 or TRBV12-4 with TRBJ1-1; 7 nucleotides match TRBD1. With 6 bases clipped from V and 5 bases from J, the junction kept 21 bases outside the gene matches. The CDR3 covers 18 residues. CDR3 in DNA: TGTGCCAGCAGCAAACATAGGACAGGTAGGGTCCGAGGGACTGAAGCTTTCTTT. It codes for CASSKHRTGRVRGTEAFF.

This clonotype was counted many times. The CDR3 sequence: CASSRDNSNEKLFF. For the CDR3, the DNA is TGTGCCAGCAGCCGGGACAATAGTAATGAAAAACTGTTTTTT. This chain uses TRBV7-2 with TRBJ1-4; D is possibly TRBD1 (6 bases). The germline V and J ends were trimmed by 5 bases and 4 bases, with 11 bases remaining between them. Germline loops: CDR1 SGHTA, CDR2 FQGNSA. This CDR3 has 14 amino acids. Together with reference TRBV7-2 and TRBJ1-4, the CDR3 gives the full variable domain: GAGVSQSPSNKVTEKGKDVELRCDPISGHTALYWYRQSLGQGLEFLIYFQGNSAPDKSGLPSDRFSAERTGGSVSTLTIQRTQQEDSAVYLCASSRDNSNEKLFFGSGTQLSVL.

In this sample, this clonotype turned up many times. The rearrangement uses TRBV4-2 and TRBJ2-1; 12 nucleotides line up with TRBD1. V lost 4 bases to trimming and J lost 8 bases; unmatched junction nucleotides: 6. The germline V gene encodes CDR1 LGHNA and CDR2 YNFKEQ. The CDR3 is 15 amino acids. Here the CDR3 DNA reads TGTGCCAGCAGCCCAAAGGGACAGGGGGCCGATGAGCAGTTCTTC. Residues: CASSPKGQGADEQFF.